Presented here are 23 T cell receptor beta chains from one specimen sequenced in a study of blood T cell repertoires in COVID-19. The data were produced by immunoSEQ multiplex PCR, yet TCRdb's version contains in-frame clones alone and is incomplete. The sample contains hundreds of thousands of clones, approximately 86% of which appear only once. The sequencing input was peripheral blood. Receptor source: a woman between 65 and 79 years old with COVID-19, enrolled during active disease.

The chain couples TRBV5-6 to TRBJ2-7, with a possible D match to TRBD1 (6 bases). Germline V lookup: CDR1 SGHDT, CDR2 YYEEEE. V was cut by 2 bases and J by 3 bases, with 9 bases left in between. The CDR3 spans 13 residues. CDR3 in amino acids: CASSLQGDYEQYF. CDR3 sequence (DNA): TGTGCCAGCAGCTTACAGGGTGACTACGAGCAGTACTTC.

The rearrangement links TRBV6-5 to TRBJ1-2, with 7 bases fitting TRBD1. The length of the CDR3 is 13 residues. Looked up from germline, CDR1 is MNHEY and CDR2 is SVGAGI. The ends lost 5 bases at V and 6 bases at J; junction bases unmatched: 6. CDR3 in amino acids: CASSRTDRDGYTF. For the CDR3, the DNA is TGTGCCAGCAGTAGAACAGACAGGGATGGCTACACCTTC.

The chain joins TRBV4-1 to TRBJ1-1; 7 bases are a match to TRBD1. The germline V gene has CDR1 MGHRA and CDR2 YSYEKL. The CDR3 is made up of 15 amino acids. J lost 0 bases, V lost 3 bases, and 4 bases had no gene match. CDR3 sequence: CASSQGTDLNTEAFF. CDR3 nucleotide sequence: TGCGCCAGCAGCCAGGGGACAGACCTGAACACTGAAGCTTTCTTT.

This chain connects TRBV3-1 (or the pseudogene TRBV3-2) to TRBJ1-1, with 7 positions matching TRBD1. With 2 bases clipped from V and 10 bases from J, the junction kept 4 bases outside the gene matches. The length of the CDR3 is 12 residues. The V gene's germline CDR1 is LGHDT and CDR2 YNNKEL (reference sequence). CDR3 amino acids: CASSQNQGGAFF. In DNA form, the CDR3 reads TGTGCCAGCAGCCAAAATCAGGGGGGAGCTTTCTTT.

V is TRBV5-4 and J is TRBJ1-4; TRBD1 agrees at 7 bases. From germline, CDR1 is SGHNT and CDR2 YYREEE (reference sequence). After removal of 2 bases from V and 3 bases from J, the junction contained 1 base not matched to a gene. CDR3 length equals 14 residues. DNA for the CDR3: TGTGCCAGCAGCTTTACAGGGGCTAATGAAAAACTGTTTTTT. Residues: CASSFTGANEKLFF.

This clone appeared once. The chain combines TRBV25-1 with TRBJ2-7; D perhaps matches TRBD1 (5 bases). Germline V gives CDR1 MGHDK, CDR2 SYGVNS. The ends were cut back, 1 base at V and 2 bases at J, with 9 bases in the middle. The CDR3 loop spans 14 amino acids. CDR3 DNA sequence: TGTGCCAGCAGTGAATCTAGGGGCCCCTACGAGCAGTACTTC. This encodes CASSESRGPYEQYF.

The chain couples TRBV7-2 to TRBJ1-6; weak D call: TRBD1 (5 bases). Trimming took 5 bases from V and 7 from J, leaving 15 bases between them. Germline lookup yields CDR1 SGHTA and CDR2 FQGNSA. The length of the CDR3 is 15 residues. This CDR3 reads CASSPLGGLNSPLHF. The CDR3 nucleotides read TGTGCCAGCAGCCCCCTCGGGGGACTCAATTCACCCCTCCACTTT.

This clone was seen more than once but under ten times. The chain has TRBV5-1 and TRBJ2-7, with D perhaps matching TRBD1 (5 bases). The V end lost 0 bases, the J end lost 5 bases, and 9 bases lay between the germline ends. The CDR3 runs to 13 residues. Germline CDR1 reads SGHRS; CDR2 reads YFSETQ. As DNA, the CDR3 is TGCGCCAGCAGCTTGGACAGGTGGGACGAGCAGTACTTC. It specifies CASSLDRWDEQYF.

The gene calls are TRBV5-1 and TRBJ1-3; possible D gene TRBD1, 6 bases. The V gene's germline CDR1 is SGHRS and CDR2 YFSETQ. There are 14 residues in the CDR3. Trimming removed 1 base at V and 3 bases at J, with 8 bases between. CDR3 coding DNA: TGCGCCAGCAGCTTGACAGGGTATGGAAACACCATATATTTT. It codes for CASSLTGYGNTIYF.

This clone occurred a few times. The chain combines TRBV10-3 with TRBJ1-6; perhaps TRBD1 as D (6 bases). The CDR3 consists of 18 residues. CDR1 ENHRY and CDR2 SYGVKD come from the germline V gene. V was cut by 6 bases and J by 0 bases, with 18 bases left in between. The CDR3: CAISPSGHLSSYNSPLHF. The CDR3 bases are TGTGCCATCAGCCCATCGGGACACCTGAGCTCCTATAATTCACCCCTCCACTTT.

V is TRBV11-2 and J is TRBJ1-2; perhaps TRBD1 as D (5 bases). The V gene lost 5 bases and the J gene lost 3 bases, with 16 bases spanning the gap. The CDR3 runs 15 residues. The germline V gene encodes CDR1 SGHAT and CDR2 FQNNGV. The CDR3 coding sequence is TGTGCCAGCAGCCCCGTCGGGGGGTATTACTATGGCTACACCTTC. This gives the protein CASSPVGGYYYGYTF. Complete variable domain (other parts from reference TRBV11-2 and TRBJ1-2): EAGVAQSPRYKIIEKRQSVAFWCNPISGHATLYWYQQILGQGPKLLIQFQNNGVVDDSQLPKDRFSAERLKGVDSTLKIQPAKLEDSAVYLCASSPVGGYYYGYTFGSGTRLTVV.

This chain joins TRBV28 and TRBJ1-1; D is perhaps TRBD1 (5 bases). CDR1 is MDHEN, CDR2 SYDVKM, per germline. The CDR3 runs to 14 residues. Deletions cut 3 bases from V and 8 bases from J, with 16 bases between. DNA for the CDR3: TGTGCCAGCAGTTTTATGTTAGGGGAAGTCGAAGCTTTCTTT. Translation: CASSFMLGEVEAFF. The whole variable domain, remainder taken from reference TRBV28 and TRBJ1-1, is DVKVTQSSRYLVKRTGEKVFLECVQDMDHENMFWYRQDPGLGLRLIYFSYDVKMKEKGDIPEGYSVSREKKERFSLILESASTNQTSMYLCASSFMLGEVEAFFGQGTRLTVV.

V gene TRBV3-1 (or the pseudogene TRBV3-2) combines with J gene TRBJ2-5; 10 positions agree with TRBD2. Germline CDR1 LGHDT, CDR2 YNNKEL (reference sequence). CDR3 length: 15 residues. The J segment lost 5 bases and the V segment lost 7 bases, leaving 10 bases of the junction unmatched. CDR3 sequence: CASTLSGGAGETQYF. The CDR3 region has the DNA TGTGCCAGCACCTTAAGCGGGGGGGCTGGGGAGACCCAGTACTTC.

This clone was detected only a few times. The V gene is TRBV6-5, the J gene TRBJ1-2; D gene ambiguous. V was pared by 8 bases and J by 4 bases, with 14 bases between. Per the germline V gene, CDR1 is MNHEY and CDR2 is SVGAGI. This CDR3 has 13 residues. The CDR3 loop reads CASFSGRLYGYTF. The CDR3 DNA is TGTGCCAGCTTTTCGGGTCGCCTCTATGGCTACACCTTC.

The CDR3 loop reads CASSLGSGGPYNEQFF. The CDR3 DNA reads TGTGCCAGCAGCTTAGGTAGCGGGGGACCCTACAATGAGCAGTTCTTC. The gene calls are TRBV11-2 and TRBJ2-1, with 9 bases that match TRBD2. After removal of 1 base from V and 2 bases from J, the junction contained 3 bases not matched to a gene. CDR1 SGHAT and CDR2 FQNNGV come from the germline V gene. CDR3 length: 16 residues.

The chain links TRBV5-1 to TRBJ1-2; no clear D gene. Germline V gene lookup returns CDR1 SGHRS and CDR2 YFSETQ. The CDR3 runs 15 residues. Trimming cost V 4 bases and J 5 bases, with 18 bases left between them. CDR3 loop: CASSPGGREKYGYTF. CDR3 in DNA: TGCGCCAGCAGCCCTGGTGGACGGGAAAAATATGGCTACACCTTC.

J is TRBJ1-2 and V is TRBV28, with 7 nucleotides matching TRBD1. Germline lookup yields CDR1 MDHEN and CDR2 SYDVKM. This CDR3 contains 16 residues. The ends lost 6 bases at V and 2 bases at J; junction bases unmatched: 12. In nucleotides, the CDR3 is TGTGCCAGCAGCTATGGGACAGCGACTAAAAACTATGGCTACACCTTC. This encodes CASSYGTATKNYGYTF.

The chain is built from TRBV12-3 or TRBV12-4 and TRBJ1-6, with TRBD1 matching 8 bases. The CDR3 extends over 13 amino acids. J gave up 5 bases and V 8 bases, and 2 bases lay outside the gene matches. In DNA, the CDR3 is TGTGCCAGCTCGACAGGGGATAATTCACCCCTCCACTTT. This translates into CASSTGDNSPLHF.

Only a few counts were recorded for this clone. The V gene is TRBV6-2 or TRBV6-3, the J gene TRBJ2-1; D may be TRBD1 (5 bases). V was pared by 5 bases and J by 7 bases, with 15 bases between. The germline V gene encodes CDR1 MNHEY and CDR2 SVGEGT. The CDR3 is 14 amino acids. CDR3 bases: TGTGCCAGCAGTATACTACTCAGGGTTAATGAGCAGTTCTTC. This sequence encodes CASSILLRVNEQFF.

This chain joins TRBV3-1 (or the pseudogene TRBV3-2) and TRBJ2-1, with D possibly matching TRBD2 (5 bases). Germline V gene lookup returns CDR1 LGHDT and CDR2 YNNKEL (reference sequence). The CDR3 loop spans 12 amino acids. Trimming removed 5 bases at V and 8 bases at J, with 10 bases between. The CDR3 DNA follows: TGTGCCAGCAGCTACGGACTCTATGAGCAGTTCTTC. Its protein product is CASSYGLYEQFF.

The rearrangement uses TRBV4-3 and TRBJ2-2; TRBD2 might be the D (5 bases). The CDR3 covers 16 residues. The V gene's germline CDR1 is LGHNA and CDR2 YSLEER. V gave up 0 bases and J gave up 0 bases, with 8 bases separating them. CDR3 amino acids: CASSQEPGANTGELFF. In DNA, the CDR3 is TGCGCCAGCAGCCAAGAGCCCGGGGCGAACACCGGGGAGCTGTTTTTT.

The chain has TRBV5-4 and TRBJ2-5; a possible D gene is TRBD2 (5 bases). Deletions cut 2 bases from V and 5 bases from J, with 10 bases between. The CDR3 sequence is 13 residues long. Germline assignment: CDR1 SGHNT and CDR2 YYREEE (reference sequence). As DNA, the CDR3 is TGTGCCAGCAGCTTCCCGGGGTTGGAGACCCAGTACTTC. This codes for CASSFPGLETQYF.

This chain connects TRBV18 to TRBJ1-1; a weak D match, TRBD1 (6 bases). This CDR3 has 13 amino acids. V dropped 3 bases and J dropped 9 bases, with 14 bases sitting between them. Per germline, CDR1 KGHSH and CDR2 LQKENI. In DNA, the CDR3 is TGTGCCAGCTCACCTTCCGGGACACCGAAAGCTTTCTTT. Amino acids: CASSPSGTPKAFF.